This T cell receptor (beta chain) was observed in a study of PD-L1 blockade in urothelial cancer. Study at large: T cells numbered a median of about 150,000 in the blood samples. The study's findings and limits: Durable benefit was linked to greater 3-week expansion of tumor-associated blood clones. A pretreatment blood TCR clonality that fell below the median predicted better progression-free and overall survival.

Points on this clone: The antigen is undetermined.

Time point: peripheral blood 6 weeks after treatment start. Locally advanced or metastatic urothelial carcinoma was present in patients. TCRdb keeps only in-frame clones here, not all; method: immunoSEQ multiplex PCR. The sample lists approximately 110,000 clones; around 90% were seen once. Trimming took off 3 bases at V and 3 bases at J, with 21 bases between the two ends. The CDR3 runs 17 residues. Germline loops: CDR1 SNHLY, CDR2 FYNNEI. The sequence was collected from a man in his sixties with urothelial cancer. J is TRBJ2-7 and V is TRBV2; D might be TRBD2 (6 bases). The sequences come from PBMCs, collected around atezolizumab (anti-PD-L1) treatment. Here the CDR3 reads CASSDQHSAGPNYEQYF. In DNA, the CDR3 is TGTGCCAGCAGTGATCAGCATTCCGCGGGGCCTAACTACGAGCAGTACTTC.